Each of the 32 T cell receptor beta chains below was sequenced from the same sample in a study of blood T cell repertoires in COVID-19. Profiled with immunoSEQ multiplex PCR; TCRdb holds only in-frame clones, not every one. The sample includes hundreds of thousands of clones, approximately 89% of them seen just once. Sequencing was carried out using PBMCs or T cells enriched from blood (not recorded which). These receptors originate from a middle-aged man in a cohort exposed to, infected with or recovered from COVID-19 (not recorded which).

V usage is TRBV7-5 and J usage is TRBJ2-1; the table's D call TRBD2 went unverified against the DNA. TRBV7-5 is flagged as a pseudogene. The CDR3 extends over 14 amino acids. Here the CDR3 DNA reads TGTGTCAGAAGCTTAAACGGTTTTTACAATGAGCAGTTCTTC. This gives the protein CVRSLNGFYNEQFF.

The chain uses TRBV19 and TRBJ1-1, with a tentative D call TRBD1 (6 bases). Trimming left V 7 bases short and J 5 bases short, with 17 bases between. The CDR3 is 14 residues long. Germline CDR1 is LNHDA and CDR2 is SQIVND (reference sequence). Written as DNA, the CDR3 is TGTGCCAGTATCCTACAGGGATGGCGGACTGAAGCTTTCTTT. It translates to CASILQGWRTEAFF.

For the CDR3, the DNA is TGTGCCAGCAGCCTCAGCGGGAGGGCCCGCGCTGAGCAGTTCTTC. Its translation is CASSLSGRARAEQFF. The chain employs TRBV7-9 and TRBJ2-1, with 10 bases identical to TRBD2. V was pared by 5 bases and J by 9 bases, with 10 bases of the junction left unmatched. CDR3 length: 15 amino acids. Germline V gene lookup returns CDR1 SEHNR and CDR2 FQNEAQ (reference sequence).

V and J are TRBV15 and TRBJ2-2, with D uncertain. Germline CDR1 is LNHNV and CDR2 is YYDKDF (reference sequence). V was cut by 1 base and J by 5 bases, with 8 bases left in between. The CDR3 consists of 14 residues. DNA of the CDR3: TGTGCCACCAGCAGAGGGCCTAGGACCGGGGAGCTGTTTTTT. Protein: CATSRGPRTGELFF.

The genes are TRBV7-9 and TRBJ2-2, with D perhaps matching TRBD1 (5 bases). The CDR3 covers 17 residues. V lost 7 bases and J 6 bases, leaving 24 bases between the germline ends. The V gene's germline CDR1 is SEHNR and CDR2 FQNEAQ (reference sequence). In nucleotides, the CDR3 is TGTGCCAGCACCCCACCCCAGGGAACCCTTCTGGCCGGGGAGCTGTTTTTT. Translating gives CASTPPQGTLLAGELFF.

Many counts were recorded for this clone. The chain joins TRBV10-3 to TRBJ2-2; 11 positions match TRBD2. V was pared by 5 bases and J by 2 bases, with 4 bases of the junction left unmatched. Germline assignment: CDR1 ENHRY and CDR2 SYGVKD. The CDR3 sequence is 16 residues long. CDR3: CAISMGLAVNTGELFF. The CDR3 DNA is TGTGCCATCAGTATGGGACTAGCGGTCAACACCGGGGAGCTGTTTTTT.

This clone was counted only a few times. This rearrangement joins TRBV7-3 to TRBJ2-7; 7 bases are shared with TRBD2. The trim removed 3 bases at V and 7 bases at J, leaving 9 bases unmatched. Germline V gene data show CDR1 as SGHTA and CDR2 as FQGTGA. The CDR3 consists of 14 residues. CDR3 residues: CASSLWTRSGEQYF. The CDR3 DNA is TGTGCCAGCAGCTTGTGGACTAGATCGGGAGAGCAGTACTTC.

The CDR3 spells CASSFRTGGLNEQFF. The CDR3 DNA sequence: TGTGCCAGCAGCTTCCGCACAGGGGGCCTAAATGAGCAGTTCTTC. The rearrangement uses TRBV7-6 and TRBJ2-1, with 9 bases aligning to TRBD1. In germline, CDR1 is SGHVS, CDR2 FNYEAQ. This CDR3 contains 15 residues. Trimming removed 3 bases from V and 7 bases from J; junction bases left unmatched: 7.

This chain connects TRBV28 to TRBJ1-4; 8 bases are a match to TRBD1. Germline V gives CDR1 MDHEN, CDR2 SYDVKM. After removal of 6 bases from V and 4 bases from J, the junction contained 7 bases not matched to a gene. This CDR3 region has 15 residues. In nucleotides, the CDR3 is TGTGCCAGCAGCCTTACAGGGGGTGGTAATGAAAAACTGTTTTTT. Translating it yields CASSLTGGGNEKLFF.

The gene calls are TRBV6-5 and TRBJ2-2; TRBD1 aligns across 7 bases. This CDR3 has 13 amino acids. Germline V gene data show CDR1 as MNHEY and CDR2 as SVGAGI. The V segment lost 8 bases and the J segment 4 bases; nucleotides outside the gene matches: 4. CDR3 sequence reads: CASGQAITGELFF. CDR3 in DNA: TGTGCCAGCGGACAGGCCATCACCGGGGAGCTGTTTTTT.

The V gene is TRBV5-1, the J gene TRBJ2-3; TRBD2 matches 8 bases. The germline V gene encodes CDR1 SGHRS and CDR2 YFSETQ. The CDR3 loop spans 14 amino acids. The V gene end was trimmed by 4 bases and the J gene end by 6 bases; junction bases not matched to a gene: 7. The CDR3 region is CASSPSGSRDTQYF. In DNA, the CDR3 is TGCGCCAGCAGCCCGAGCGGGAGTCGGGATACGCAGTATTTT.

V is TRBV20-1 and J is TRBJ1-1; D not resolved. This CDR3 contains 14 residues. Trimming stripped 3 bases from V and 5 bases from J, with 16 bases between. Per the germline V gene, CDR1 is DFQATT and CDR2 is SNEGSKA (reference sequence). CDR3 nucleotide sequence: TGCAGTGCTAGTTTGTCATCCGGTCGGACTGAAGCTTTCTTT. Residues: CSASLSSGRTEAFF.

The V call is TRBV12-5, the J call TRBJ2-2, with D uncertain. The germline V and J ends were trimmed by 5 bases and 6 bases, with 7 bases remaining between them. Looked up from germline, CDR1 is LGHNT and CDR2 is FRNRAP. This CDR3 is 12 amino acids long. For the CDR3, the DNA is TGTGCTAGTGGTCCAGACTCCGGGGAGCTGTTTTTT. Amino acid sequence: CASGPDSGELFF.

V and J are TRBV28 and TRBJ1-2; D is perhaps TRBD1 (5 bases). Germline V gene lookup returns CDR1 MDHEN and CDR2 SYDVKM. The CDR3 contains 14 residues. V was trimmed by 6 bases and J by 8 bases, leaving 19 bases between them. The CDR3 bases are TGTGCCAGCAGCCTCCAGACAGTTTTTGGAGGCTACACCTTC. Its protein product is CASSLQTVFGGYTF.

This rearrangement joins TRBV28 to TRBJ1-5; D is uncertain. Germline V lookup: CDR1 MDHEN, CDR2 SYDVKM. V gave up 5 bases and J gave up 1 base, with 15 bases separating them. This CDR3 contains 16 residues. CDR3 amino acids: CASSQPQVISNQPQHF. As DNA, the CDR3 is TGTGCCAGCAGTCAACCCCAGGTGATCAGCAATCAGCCCCAGCATTTT.

The chain carries TRBV11-2 and TRBJ2-2, with a tentative D call TRBD1 (6 bases). The CDR3 runs to 15 residues. CDR1 is SGHAT, CDR2 FQNNGV, per germline. V was shortened by 2 bases and J by 2 bases, with 9 bases between the two germline ends. CDR3: CASSLRGSNTGELFF. The CDR3 DNA follows: TGTGCCAGCAGCTTAAGGGGGAGTAACACCGGGGAGCTGTTTTTT.

This clone has only one observation. J is TRBJ2-7 and V is TRBV18, with D possibly TRBD1 on 5 matching bases. The CDR3 contains 12 residues. The ends were cut back, 6 bases at V and 3 bases at J, with 9 bases in the middle. The V gene's germline CDR1 is KGHSH and CDR2 LQKENI. The chain's CDR3 is CASSLDSYEQYF. In DNA form, the CDR3 reads TGTGCCAGCTCGCTCGACAGCTACGAGCAGTACTTC.

V usage is TRBV3-1 (or the pseudogene TRBV3-2) and J usage is TRBJ2-7; 7 nucleotides match TRBD2. The germline V gene has CDR1 LGHDT and CDR2 YNNKEL (reference sequence). V trimming: 4 bases; J trimming: 2 bases; junction bases outside the gene matches: 5. This CDR3 comprises 14 residues. CDR3 coding DNA: TGTGCCAGCAGCCGAGGACTAGAGCCCTACGAGCAGTACTTC. Protein sequence: CASSRGLEPYEQYF.

The chain carries TRBV5-6 and TRBJ2-4; 8 nucleotides line up with TRBD2. V dropped 4 bases and J dropped 8; count of bases not matched to a gene: 5. The CDR3 is 13 residues long. Germline loops: CDR1 SGHDT, CDR2 YYEEEE. The CDR3 sequence: CASSAPGRDIQYF. Here the CDR3 DNA reads TGTGCCAGCAGCGCTCCCGGGAGGGACATTCAGTACTTC.

This chain connects TRBV30 to TRBJ2-3; TRBD2 matches 8 bases. The V gene end was trimmed by 5 bases and the J gene end by 4 bases; junction bases not matched to a gene: 8. The V gene's germline CDR1 is GTSNPN and CDR2 SVGIG (reference sequence). There are 14 residues in the CDR3. The CDR3 protein is CAWVRAAGADTQYF. CDR3 DNA sequence: TGTGCCTGGGTCCGAGCAGCGGGAGCAGATACGCAGTATTTT. The full variable domain, completed using reference TRBV30 and TRBJ2-3, is SQTIHQWPATLVQPVGSPLSLECTVEGTSNPNLYWYRQAAGRGLQLLFYSVGIGQISSEVPQNLSASRPQDRQFILSSKKLLLSDSGFYLCAWVRAAGADTQYFGPGTRLTVL.

CDR3 residues: CASSLESIRQETQYF. The CDR3 DNA is TGTGCCAGCAGCTTAGAGTCTATCCGTCAAGAGACCCAGTACTTC. V is TRBV7-2 and J is TRBJ2-5; D gene ambiguous. V lost 1 base to trimming and J lost 2 bases, with 11 bases between them. Looked up from germline, CDR1 is SGHTA and CDR2 is FQGNSA. The CDR3 is 15 amino acids.

J is TRBJ1-2 and V is TRBV20-1; a possible D gene is TRBD1 (6 bases). Trimming removed 3 bases from V and 6 bases from J, with 11 bases in between. Per germline, CDR1 DFQATT and CDR2 SNEGSKA (reference sequence). This CDR3 is built from 12 residues. This CDR3 reads CSASTGTDGYTF. CDR3 sequence (DNA): TGCAGTGCTAGTACAGGGACGGATGGCTACACCTTC.

The chain combines TRBV5-6 with TRBJ2-4; weak D call: TRBD2 (6 bases). Trimming left V 0 bases short and J 10 bases short, with 20 bases between. Germline lookup yields CDR1 SGHDT and CDR2 YYEEEE. The CDR3 consists of 16 residues. The CDR3 here is CASSLVVAGPPPIQYF. CDR3 DNA sequence: TGTGCCAGCAGCTTGGTGGTTGCGGGACCCCCGCCTATTCAGTACTTC.

The rearrangement joins TRBV28 to TRBJ2-5; the match to TRBD2 covers 7 bases. Germline values: CDR1 MDHEN, CDR2 SYDVKM. Losses at the gene ends were 6 bases for V and 3 bases for J; bases not matched to a gene: 10. The CDR3 sequence is 15 residues long. The CDR3 nucleotides read TGTGCCAGCAGCCCACATACGGGGGGAGAAGAGACCCAGTACTTC. Translation gives CASSPHTGGEETQYF.

The chain couples TRBV7-6 to TRBJ2-7; 7 nucleotides align to TRBD2. The CDR3 consists of 13 residues. From germline, CDR1 is SGHVS and CDR2 FNYEAQ. V trimming: 2 bases; J trimming: 7 bases; junction bases outside the gene matches: 5. The CDR3 spells CASSLLKGGEQYF. The CDR3 region has the DNA TGTGCCAGCAGCTTATTAAAGGGAGGGGAGCAGTACTTC. Combining the CDR3 with reference TRBV7-6 and TRBJ2-7 gives the whole variable domain GAGVSQSPRYKVTKRGQDVALRCDPISGHVSLYWYRQALGQGPEFLTYFNYEAQQDKSGLPNDRFSAERPEGSISTLTIQRTEQRDSAMYRCASSLLKGGEQYFGPGTRLTVT.

The sample holds one count of this clone. The gene calls are TRBV24-1 and TRBJ2-5; perhaps TRBD1 as D (6 bases). Trimming took 1 base from V and 1 from J, leaving 9 bases between them. Germline CDR1 is KGHDR and CDR2 is SFDVKD. The CDR3 runs 15 residues. The CDR3 protein is CATSDFQQGQETQYF. For the CDR3, the DNA is TGTGCCACCAGTGATTTTCAACAGGGCCAAGAGACCCAGTACTTC.

The chain joins TRBV7-2 to TRBJ2-3; 10 bases are shared with TRBD2. V trimming: 1 base; J trimming: 5 bases; junction bases outside the gene matches: 9. CDR3 size: 17 residues. Germline CDR1 is SGHTA and CDR2 is FQGNSA. CDR3 nucleotide sequence: TGTGCCAGCAGCTTAGTATTGAGCGGGAGGGCCGGAGATACGCAGTATTTT. Amino acids: CASSLVLSGRAGDTQYF.

This chain links TRBV18 with TRBJ2-1; 10 bases line up with TRBD1. CDR3 size: 15 residues. Germline assignment: CDR1 KGHSH and CDR2 LQKENI. V was pared by 3 bases and J by 9 bases, with 8 bases of the junction left unmatched. The CDR3 region has the DNA TGTGCCAGCTCACCTAACAGACAGGGGGCTTTTGAGCAGTTCTTC. Protein: CASSPNRQGAFEQFF.

This rearrangement joins TRBV11-2 to TRBJ1-5; no reliable D call. Trimming cost V 3 bases and J 6 bases, with 9 bases left between them. The germline CDR1 and CDR2 sequences are SGHAT and FQNNGV. The CDR3 contains 13 residues. CDR3 in amino acids: CASSLAESQPQHF. CDR3 in DNA: TGTGCCAGCAGCTTGGCGGAGAGTCAGCCCCAGCATTTT.

This clone has just one count. The V call is TRBV10-1, the J call TRBJ2-1, with 9 positions matching TRBD1. V shed 6 bases and J 6 bases; nucleotides not matched to a gene: 9. CDR3 length: 15 amino acids. CDR1 WNHNN and CDR2 SYGVQD come from the germline V gene (reference sequence). CDR3 sequence reads: CASSETGTGLNEQFF. CDR3 coding DNA: TGCGCCAGCAGCGAGACCGGGACAGGGCTCAATGAGCAGTTCTTC.

The rearrangement uses TRBV16 and TRBJ2-7, with 12 positions matching TRBD2. V lost 4 bases to trimming and J lost 7 bases; unmatched junction nucleotides: 20. CDR1 is KGHSY and CDR2 is FQNENV in the germline V gene. The CDR3 loop spans 19 amino acids. The CDR3 DNA follows: TGTGCCAGCAGCCGCTGGGTCTGGACTAGCGGGACCTCAGGAGGGGAGCAGTACTTC. This codes for CASSRWVWTSGTSGGEQYF. Based on the CDR3 plus reference TRBV16 and TRBJ2-7, the full variable domain is GEEVAQTPKHLVRGEGQKAKLYCAPIKGHSYVFWYQQVLKNEFKFLISFQNENVFDETGMPKERFSAKCLPNSPCSLEIQATKLEDSAVYFCASSRWVWTSGTSGGEQYFGPGTRLTVT.

V and J are TRBV3-1 (or the pseudogene TRBV3-2) and TRBJ1-1; 8 bases fit TRBD1. Germline loops: CDR1 LGHDT, CDR2 YNNKEL (reference sequence). V was pared by 4 bases and J by 7 bases, with 2 bases of the junction left unmatched. The CDR3 totals 12 residues. The CDR3 sequence is CASSRGTGEAFF. CDR3 nucleotide sequence: TGTGCCAGCAGCCGAGGGACAGGTGAAGCTTTCTTT.